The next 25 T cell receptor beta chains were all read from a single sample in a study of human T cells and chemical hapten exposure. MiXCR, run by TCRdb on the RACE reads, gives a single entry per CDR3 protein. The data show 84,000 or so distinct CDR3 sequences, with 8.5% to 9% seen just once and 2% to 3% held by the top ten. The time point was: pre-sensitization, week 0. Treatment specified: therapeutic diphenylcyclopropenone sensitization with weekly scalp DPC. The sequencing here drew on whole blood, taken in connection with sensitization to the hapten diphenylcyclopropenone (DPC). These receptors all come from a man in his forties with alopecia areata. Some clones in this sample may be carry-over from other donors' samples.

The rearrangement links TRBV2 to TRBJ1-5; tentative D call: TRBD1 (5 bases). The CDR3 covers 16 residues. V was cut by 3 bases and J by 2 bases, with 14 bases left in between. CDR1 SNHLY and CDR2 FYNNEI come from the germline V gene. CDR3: CASSERTGGGNQPQHF. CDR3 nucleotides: TGTGCCAGCAGTGAGCGCACTGGGGGAGGCAATCAGCCCCAGCATTTT.

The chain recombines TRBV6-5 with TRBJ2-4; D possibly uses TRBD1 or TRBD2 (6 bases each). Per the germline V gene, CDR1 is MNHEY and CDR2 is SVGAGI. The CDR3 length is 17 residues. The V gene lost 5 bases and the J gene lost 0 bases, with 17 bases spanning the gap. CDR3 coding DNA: TGTGCCAGCAGTAGCCAAGGGGGGCGGATAGCCAAAAACATTCAGTACTTC. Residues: CASSSQGGRIAKNIQYF.

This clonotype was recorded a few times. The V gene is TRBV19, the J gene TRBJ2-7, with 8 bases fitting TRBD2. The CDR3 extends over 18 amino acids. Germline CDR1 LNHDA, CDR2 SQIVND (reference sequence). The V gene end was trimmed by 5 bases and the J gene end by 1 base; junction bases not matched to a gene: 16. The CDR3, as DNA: TGTGCCAGTAGTCCCGGGCCCATACTAGCGGCTAAGTCCTACGAGCAGTACTTC. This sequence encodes CASSPGPILAAKSYEQYF. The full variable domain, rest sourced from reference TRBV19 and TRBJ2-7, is DGGITQSPKYLFRKEGQNVTLSCEQNLNHDAMYWYRQDPGQGLRLIYYSQIVNDFQKGDIAEGYSVSREKKESFPLTVTSAQKNPTAFYLCASSPGPILAAKSYEQYFGPGTRLTVT.

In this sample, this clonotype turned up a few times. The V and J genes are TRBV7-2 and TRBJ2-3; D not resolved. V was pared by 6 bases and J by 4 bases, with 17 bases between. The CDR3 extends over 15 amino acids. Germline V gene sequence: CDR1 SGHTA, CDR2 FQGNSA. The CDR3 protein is CASRIPGILSDTQYF. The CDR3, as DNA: TGTGCCAGCAGGATCCCCGGAATATTATCAGATACGCAGTATTTT.

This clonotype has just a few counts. The CDR3 is CASSQAGQGYEQYV. The DNA of the CDR3 is TGTGCCAGCAGCCAAGCCGGACAGGGGTACGAGCAGTACGTC. J is TRBJ2-7 and V is TRBV14; the match to TRBD1 covers 9 bases. CDR1 and CDR2 from the germline V gene are SGHDN and FVKESK. The CDR3 contains 14 residues. V trimming: 1 base; J trimming: 4 bases; junction bases outside the gene matches: 2.

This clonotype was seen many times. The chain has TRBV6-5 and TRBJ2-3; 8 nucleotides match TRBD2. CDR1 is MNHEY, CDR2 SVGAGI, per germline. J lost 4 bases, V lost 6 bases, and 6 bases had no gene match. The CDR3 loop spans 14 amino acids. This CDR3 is CASRMSGSADTQYF. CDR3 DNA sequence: TGTGCCAGCAGAATGAGCGGGAGTGCAGATACGCAGTATTTT.

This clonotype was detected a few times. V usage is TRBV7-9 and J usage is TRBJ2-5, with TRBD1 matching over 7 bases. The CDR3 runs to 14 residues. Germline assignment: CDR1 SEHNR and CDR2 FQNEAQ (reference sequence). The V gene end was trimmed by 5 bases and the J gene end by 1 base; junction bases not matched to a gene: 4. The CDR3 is CASSPRTGQETQYF. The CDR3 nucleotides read TGTGCCAGCAGCCCACGGACAGGCCAAGAGACCCAGTACTTC.

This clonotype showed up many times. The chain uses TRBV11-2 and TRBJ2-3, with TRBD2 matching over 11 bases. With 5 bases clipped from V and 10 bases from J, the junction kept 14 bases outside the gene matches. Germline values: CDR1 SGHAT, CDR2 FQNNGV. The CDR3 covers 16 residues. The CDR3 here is CASSLRLAGTIASQYF. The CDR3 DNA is TGTGCCAGCAGCCTCCGACTAGCGGGGACCATAGCGTCGCAGTATTTT.

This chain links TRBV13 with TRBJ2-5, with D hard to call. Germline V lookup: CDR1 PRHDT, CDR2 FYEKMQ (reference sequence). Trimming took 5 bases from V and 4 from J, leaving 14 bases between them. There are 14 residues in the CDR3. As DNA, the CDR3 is TGTGCCAGCAGCCCGCCCCTGGTGGGAGAGACCCAGTACTTC. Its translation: CASSPPLVGETQYF.

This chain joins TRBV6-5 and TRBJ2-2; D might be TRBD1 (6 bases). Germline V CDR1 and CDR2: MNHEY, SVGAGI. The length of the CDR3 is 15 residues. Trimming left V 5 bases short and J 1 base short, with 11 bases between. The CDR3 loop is CASSPGTLNTGELFF. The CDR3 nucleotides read TGTGCCAGCAGTCCCGGGACATTGAACACCGGGGAGCTGTTTTTT.

CDR3 coding DNA: TGCGCCAGCAGCAGTAGAGGGTGGTTCGAAGAGACCCAGTACTTC. Translation gives CASSSRGWFEETQYF. The chain uses TRBV5-1 and TRBJ2-5, with D perhaps matching TRBD2 (5 bases). This CDR3 spans 15 amino acids. Germline V gives CDR1 SGHRS, CDR2 YFSETQ. The germline V and J ends were trimmed by 4 bases and 3 bases, with 16 bases remaining between them.

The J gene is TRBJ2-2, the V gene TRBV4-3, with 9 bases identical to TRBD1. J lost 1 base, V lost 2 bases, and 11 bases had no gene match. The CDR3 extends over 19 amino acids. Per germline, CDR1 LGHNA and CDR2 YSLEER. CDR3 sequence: CASSQQGLGTGLNTGELFF. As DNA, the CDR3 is TGCGCCAGCAGCCAACAAGGTCTTGGGACAGGGCTGAACACCGGGGAGCTGTTTTTT.

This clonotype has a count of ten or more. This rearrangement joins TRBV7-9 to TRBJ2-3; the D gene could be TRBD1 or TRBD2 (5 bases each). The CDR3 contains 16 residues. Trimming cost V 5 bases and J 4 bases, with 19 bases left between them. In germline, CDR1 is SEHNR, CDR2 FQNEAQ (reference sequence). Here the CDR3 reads CASSAPLGTLADTQYF. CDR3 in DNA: TGTGCCAGCAGCGCCCCACTAGGGACCCTAGCAGATACGCAGTATTTT.

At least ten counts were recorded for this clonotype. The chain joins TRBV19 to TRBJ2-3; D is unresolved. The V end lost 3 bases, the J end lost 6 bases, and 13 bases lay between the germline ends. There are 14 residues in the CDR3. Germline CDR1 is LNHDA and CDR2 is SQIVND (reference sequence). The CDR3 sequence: CASSIGQPPDTQYF. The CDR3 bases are TGTGCCAGTAGTATCGGGCAGCCCCCGGATACGCAGTATTTT.

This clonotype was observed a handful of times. CDR3 residues: CASSLAREETQYF. The CDR3 DNA sequence: TGTGCCAGCAGTTTAGCAAGGGAAGAGACCCAGTACTTC. V gene TRBV28 combines with J gene TRBJ2-5, with D hard to call. V lost 2 bases and J lost 3, with 7 bases in between. The CDR3 spans 13 residues. Germline CDR1 is MDHEN and CDR2 is SYDVKM.

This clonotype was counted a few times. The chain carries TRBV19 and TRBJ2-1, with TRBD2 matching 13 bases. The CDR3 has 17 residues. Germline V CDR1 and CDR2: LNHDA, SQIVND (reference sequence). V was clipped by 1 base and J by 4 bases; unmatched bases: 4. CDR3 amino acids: CASSIARTSGSYNEQFF. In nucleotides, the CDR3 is TGTGCCAGTAGTATAGCCCGGACTAGCGGGAGTTACAATGAGCAGTTCTTC. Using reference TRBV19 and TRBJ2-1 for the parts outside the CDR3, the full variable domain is DGGITQSPKYLFRKEGQNVTLSCEQNLNHDAMYWYRQDPGQGLRLIYYSQIVNDFQKGDIAEGYSVSREKKESFPLTVTSAQKNPTAFYLCASSIARTSGSYNEQFFGPGTRLTVL.

Here the CDR3 DNA reads TGTGCCAGCAGCTCCTCTACCCAAAGCACAGATACGCAGTATTTT. It encodes CASSSSTQSTDTQYF. The chain combines TRBV7-2 with TRBJ2-3, with D unresolved. In germline, CDR1 is SGHTA, CDR2 FQGNSA. This CDR3 is built from 15 residues. Trimming removed 4 bases at V and 0 bases at J, with 11 bases between. The variable domain in full, completed from reference TRBV7-2 and TRBJ2-3, reads GAGVSQSPSNKVTEKGKDVELRCDPISGHTALYWYRQSLGQGLEFLIYFQGNSAPDKSGLPSDRFSAERTGGSVSTLTIQRTQQEDSAVYLCASSSSTQSTDTQYFGPGTRLTVL.

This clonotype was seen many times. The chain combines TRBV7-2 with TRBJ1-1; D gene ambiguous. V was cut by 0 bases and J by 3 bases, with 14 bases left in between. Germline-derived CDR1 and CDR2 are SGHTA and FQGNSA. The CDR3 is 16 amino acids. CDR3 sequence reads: CASSLAAGGIYTEAFF. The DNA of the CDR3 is TGTGCCAGCAGCTTAGCAGCCGGAGGGATTTACACTGAAGCTTTCTTT. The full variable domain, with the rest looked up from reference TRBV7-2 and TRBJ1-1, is GAGVSQSPSNKVTEKGKDVELRCDPISGHTALYWYRQSLGQGLEFLIYFQGNSAPDKSGLPSDRFSAERTGGSVSTLTIQRTQQEDSAVYLCASSLAAGGIYTEAFFGQGTRLTVV.

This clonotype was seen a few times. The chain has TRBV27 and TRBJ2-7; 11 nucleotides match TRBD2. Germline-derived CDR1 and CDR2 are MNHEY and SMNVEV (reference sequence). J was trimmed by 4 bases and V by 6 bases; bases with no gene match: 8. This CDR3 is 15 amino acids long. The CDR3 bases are TGTGCCAGCAGGCAGACTAGCGGGAATAGGTACGAGCAGTACGTC. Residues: CASRQTSGNRYEQYV.

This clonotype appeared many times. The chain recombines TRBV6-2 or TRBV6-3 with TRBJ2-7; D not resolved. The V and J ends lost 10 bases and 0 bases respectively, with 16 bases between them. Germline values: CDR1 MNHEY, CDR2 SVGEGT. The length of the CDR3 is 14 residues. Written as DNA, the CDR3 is TGTGCCACCCAGGTCGACCCGTACTCCTACGAGCAGTACTTC. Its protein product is CATQVDPYSYEQYF.

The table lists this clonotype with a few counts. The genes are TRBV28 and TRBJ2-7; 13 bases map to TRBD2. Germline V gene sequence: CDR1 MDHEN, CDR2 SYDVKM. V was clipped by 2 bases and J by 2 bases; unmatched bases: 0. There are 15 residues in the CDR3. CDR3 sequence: CASSLGLAGAYEQYV. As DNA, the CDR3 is TGTGCCAGCAGTTTAGGACTAGCGGGAGCCTACGAGCAGTACGTC.

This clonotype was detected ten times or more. CDR3 DNA: TGCAGCGTGGCCCCTAGCGGGTGGAGCACAGATACGCAGTATTTT. It codes for CSVAPSGWSTDTQYF. The rearrangement uses TRBV29-1 and TRBJ2-3; 8 bases match TRBD2. V shed 6 bases, J shed 0 bases, and the junction held 8 bases outside the gene matches. The CDR3 is 15 residues long. Germline V gene data show CDR1 as SQVTM and CDR2 as ANQGSEA.

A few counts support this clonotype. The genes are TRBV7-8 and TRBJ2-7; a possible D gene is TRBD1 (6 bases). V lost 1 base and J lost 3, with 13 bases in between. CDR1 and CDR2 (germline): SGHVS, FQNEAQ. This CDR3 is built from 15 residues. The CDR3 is CASSLGSSGDYEQYF. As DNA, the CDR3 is TGTGCCAGCAGCTTAGGGTCGTCAGGGGACTACGAGCAGTACTTC. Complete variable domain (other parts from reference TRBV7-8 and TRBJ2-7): GAGVSQSPRYKVAKRGQDVALRCDPISGHVSLFWYQQALGQGPEFLTYFQNEAQLDKSGLPSDRFFAERPEGSVSTLKIQRTQQEDSAVYLCASSLGSSGDYEQYFGPGTRLTVT.

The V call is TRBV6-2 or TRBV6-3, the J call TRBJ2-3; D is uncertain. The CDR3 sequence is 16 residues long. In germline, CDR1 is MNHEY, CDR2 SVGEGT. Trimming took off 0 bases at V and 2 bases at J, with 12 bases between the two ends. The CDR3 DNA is TGTGCCAGCAGTTACTCGTCCGTCCAAGACACAGATACGCAGTATTTT. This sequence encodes CASSYSSVQDTDTQYF.

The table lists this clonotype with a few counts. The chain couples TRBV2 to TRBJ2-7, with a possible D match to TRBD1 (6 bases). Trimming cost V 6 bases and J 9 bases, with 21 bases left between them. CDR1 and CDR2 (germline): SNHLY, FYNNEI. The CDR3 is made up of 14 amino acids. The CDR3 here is CASRQTGPGERQYV. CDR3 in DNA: TGTGCCAGCAGGCAGACAGGCCCGGGCGAACGGCAGTACGTC.